Below, 27 T cell receptor beta chains from the same sample are listed, as sequenced in a study of cytomegalovirus exposure and HLA in healthy donors. PCR used 60 Vbeta primers and 13 Jbeta primers. The table came from immunoSEQ multiplex PCR; TCRdb's copy has only in-frame clones and leaves some out. This sample carries roughly 130,000 clones, around 71% of them seen once, and the ten largest clones take over 2%. Sequenced: PBMCs. Every receptor here comes from a woman in her fifties or sixties in good health and CMV-seropositive.

V usage is TRBV2 and J usage is TRBJ2-4; 10 bases fit TRBD1. Germline CDR1 and CDR2: SNHLY and FYNNEI. The CDR3 runs to 16 residues. V shed 2 bases, J shed 0 bases, and the junction held 1 base outside the gene matches. CDR3 DNA: TGTGCCAGCAGTGAAAGGACAGGGGGAGCCAAAAACATTCAGTACTTC. This encodes CASSERTGGAKNIQYF.

This clone was picked up a small number of times. The chain has TRBV9 and TRBJ2-2; weak D call: TRBD2 (5 bases). Trimming pared 0 bases from V and 8 bases from J, leaving 11 bases between. Germline V lookup: CDR1 SGDLS, CDR2 YYNGEE. The CDR3 sequence is 14 residues long. CDR3 region: CASSVAEGRGELFF. The CDR3 DNA reads TGTGCCAGCAGCGTAGCTGAGGGCAGGGGGGAGCTGTTTTTT. Supplemented by reference TRBV9 and TRBJ2-2, the full variable domain reads DSGVTQTPKHLITATGQRVTLRCSPRSGDLSVYWYQQSLDQGLQFLIQYYNGEERAKGNILERFSAQQFPDLHSELNLSSLELGDSALYFCASSVAEGRGELFFGEGSRLTVL.

The chain links TRBV6-1 to TRBJ2-7; TRBD1 might be the D (6 bases). Germline CDR1 and CDR2: MNHNS and SASEGT. The CDR3 totals 15 residues. Between the trimmed V and J ends, which lost 5 bases and 2 bases, there was a span of 16 bases. CDR3 amino acids: CASSQQGEGTYEQYF. The CDR3 coding sequence is TGTGCCAGCAGTCAACAGGGCGAAGGCACCTACGAGCAGTACTTC.

The sample holds a few counts of this clone. An end of the junction differs from the germline gene, which may be a read error. V and J are TRBV5-1 and TRBJ2-2; 9 bases map to TRBD1. The CDR3 covers 17 residues. Germline CDR1 SGHRS, CDR2 YFSETQ. The CDR3 DNA reads as TGCGCCAGCAGCCTTCGACCAGGGACAGGGAACCCCGGGGAGCTGTTTTTT. Protein product: CASSLRPGTGNPGELFF.

This chain connects TRBV10-2 to TRBJ2-7; 8 bases map to TRBD2. The CDR3 is 12 amino acids. Germline CDR1 is WSHSY and CDR2 is SAAADI. V lost 11 bases to trimming and J lost 5 bases; unmatched junction nucleotides: 8. CDR3 region: CASGGGTNEQYF. The CDR3 DNA is TGCGCCTCCGGGGGGGGTACTAACGAGCAGTACTTC.

This chain links TRBV19 with TRBJ2-7; 8 positions agree with TRBD1. CDR3 length equals 13 residues. Germline trimming cut 5 bases from V and 5 bases from J; bases unmatched to any gene: 5. In germline, CDR1 is LNHDA, CDR2 SQIVND (reference sequence). The CDR3 is CASSGQGVDEQYF. CDR3 nucleotides: TGTGCCAGTAGTGGACAGGGTGTAGACGAGCAGTACTTC.

The chain joins TRBV6-1 to TRBJ1-5; TRBD1 is a possible D gene (5 bases). V was cut by 5 bases and J by 7 bases, with 15 bases left in between. Germline CDR1 and CDR2: MNHNS and SASEGT. The CDR3 has 14 amino acids. CDR3 nucleotide sequence: TGTGCCAGCAGTCTACCAAGGGAGGGGCAGCCCCAGCATTTT. This sequence encodes CASSLPREGQPQHF.

The chain combines TRBV6-1 with TRBJ1-5; 8 bases are shared with TRBD1. From germline, CDR1 is MNHNS and CDR2 SASEGT. The CDR3 runs to 13 residues. V lost 6 bases and J lost 6; bases outside the gene matches: 4. The CDR3 DNA sequence: TGTGCCAGCAGGCGGACAGGGAGTCAGCCCCAGCATTTT. It encodes CASRRTGSQPQHF.

The J gene is TRBJ1-4, the V gene TRBV28; maybe TRBD1 (6 bases). The CDR3 is 15 amino acids. CDR1 and CDR2 from the germline V gene are MDHEN and SYDVKM. Trimming took off 5 bases at V and 5 bases at J, with 15 bases between the two ends. In nucleotides, the CDR3 is TGTGCCAGCAGTCCTCAGGACAGAATCAATGAAAAACTGTTTTTT. Translated, it gives CASSPQDRINEKLFF.

Only a few counts were recorded for this clone. This sequence joins TRBV9 and TRBJ2-5, with TRBD1 identical over 9 bases. The trim removed 4 bases at V and 2 bases at J, leaving 6 bases unmatched. CDR1 is SGDLS, CDR2 YYNGEE, per germline. CDR3 length equals 15 residues. The CDR3 region has the DNA TGTGCCAGCAGCCCCCGGGACAGGGTTCAAGAGACCCAGTACTTC. Translating gives CASSPRDRVQETQYF. Full variable domain (rest looked up from reference TRBV9 and TRBJ2-5): DSGVTQTPKHLITATGQRVTLRCSPRSGDLSVYWYQQSLDQGLQFLIQYYNGEERAKGNILERFSAQQFPDLHSELNLSSLELGDSALYFCASSPRDRVQETQYFGPGTRLLVL.

The chain uses TRBV19 and TRBJ1-1; 9 positions agree with TRBD1. The length of the CDR3 is 15 residues. Trimming removed 5 bases from V and 1 base from J; junction bases left unmatched: 5. CDR1 LNHDA and CDR2 SQIVND come from the germline V gene (reference sequence). The CDR3 here is CASSVRDRANTEAFF. In nucleotides, the CDR3 is TGTGCCAGTAGTGTCCGGGACAGGGCGAACACTGAAGCTTTCTTT.

This CDR3 reads CASSVGGSPYNSPLHF. In DNA form, the CDR3 reads TGTGCCAGCTCAGTCGGGGGGTCCCCCTATAATTCACCCCTCCACTTT. The V and J genes are TRBV28 and TRBJ1-6, with D maybe TRBD1 (5 bases). This CDR3 has 16 amino acids. Trimming removed 8 bases at V and 2 bases at J, with 16 bases between. CDR1 and CDR2 (germline): MDHEN, SYDVKM.

The chain links TRBV5-3 to TRBJ1-5; the match to TRBD1 covers 9 bases. TRBV5-3 is reported as an ORF; its role is uncertain. The CDR3 runs 17 residues. J lost 0 bases, V lost 8 bases, and 12 bases had no gene match. CDR3 nucleotide sequence: TGTGCCAGGGACCGGGACAGGGCCGACTATAGCAATCAGCCCCAGCATTTT. It yields the protein CARDRDRADYSNQPQHF.

The chain carries TRBV5-6 and TRBJ2-1; weak D call: TRBD1 (6 bases). V shed 4 bases and J shed 6 bases, with 8 bases lying between them. Germline CDR1 is SGHDT and CDR2 is YYEEEE. CDR3 size: 12 residues. CDR3 bases: TGTGCCAGCAGCCGGGACATCAATGAGCAGTTCTTC. Its protein product is CASSRDINEQFF.

The chain carries TRBV7-9 and TRBJ1-3, with 10 bases lining up with TRBD1. Per germline, CDR1 SEHNR and CDR2 FQNEAQ (reference sequence). This CDR3 region has 15 residues. Trimming cost V 5 bases and J 4 bases; bases outside gene matches: 5. This CDR3 reads CASSRGQGPGNTIYF. The CDR3 DNA is TGTGCCAGCAGCCGGGGACAGGGGCCGGGAAACACCATATATTTT.

The rearrangement uses TRBV13 and TRBJ2-5, with a possible D match to TRBD2 (6 bases). The end of the DNA is better explained by TRBJ2-7, so the J call may be wrong. Germline assignment: CDR1 PRHDT and CDR2 FYEKMQ (reference sequence). The length of the CDR3 is 15 residues. The CDR3 region is CASSSHFGGVYEQYF. The CDR3, as DNA: TGTGCCAGCAGCTCACATTTCGGCGGGGTCTACGAGCAGTACTTC.

This chain joins TRBV5-4 and TRBJ2-3; the D gene is possibly TRBD2 (5 bases). V lost 3 bases to trimming and J lost 4 bases, with 12 bases between them. This CDR3 spans 14 amino acids. CDR1 and CDR2 (germline): SGHNT, YYREEE (reference sequence). Here the CDR3 DNA reads TGTGCCAGCAGCTATCTAGCTCCCGCAGATACGCAGTATTTT. Protein product: CASSYLAPADTQYF.

This clone was recorded once. The chain couples TRBV19 to TRBJ1-1, with D perhaps TRBD1 (6 bases). The ends were cut back, 5 bases at V and 0 bases at J, with 16 bases in the middle. The CDR3 consists of 16 residues. CDR1 is LNHDA, CDR2 SQIVND, per germline (reference sequence). The DNA for the CDR3 is TGTGCCAGTAGTGTAACAGGGACCGGGGTGAACACTGAAGCTTTCTTT. Its translation is CASSVTGTGVNTEAFF.

The rearrangement links TRBV7-3 to TRBJ2-2, with 10 bases matching TRBD2. Germline-derived CDR1 and CDR2 are SGHTA and FQGTGA. The CDR3 contains 16 residues. V shed 2 bases and J 3 bases; nucleotides not matched to a gene: 3. CDR3 nucleotides: TGTGCCAGCAGCTTACGACTAGCGGGTCACACCGGGGAGCTGTTTTTT. This gives the protein CASSLRLAGHTGELFF.

CDR3 in DNA: TGTGCCTCCCACGGCGGGGGTATGAACACTGAAGCTTTCTTT. The encoded protein is CASHGGGMNTEAFF. This chain links TRBV19 with TRBJ1-1; tentative D call: TRBD1 (5 bases). CDR3 size: 14 residues. Deletions cut 11 bases from V and 0 bases from J, with 16 bases between. Germline CDR1 reads LNHDA; CDR2 reads SQIVND (reference sequence).

This rearrangement joins TRBV13 to TRBJ1-2, with TRBD1 matching 9 bases. The CDR3 contains 12 residues. The V segment lost 1 base and the J segment 14 bases; nucleotides outside the gene matches: 5. From germline, CDR1 is PRHDT and CDR2 FYEKMQ (reference sequence). The CDR3 is CASSLVQGASTF. CDR3 coding DNA: TGTGCCAGCAGCTTAGTACAGGGGGCGAGTACCTTC.

This clone was observed a single time. The chain employs TRBV6-1 and TRBJ2-7; D uncertain. This CDR3 contains 11 residues. V was clipped by 10 bases and J by 0 bases, with 7 bases between them. Germline V gene lookup returns CDR1 MNHNS and CDR2 SASEGT. CDR3 sequence (DNA): TGTGCCATCCCCTCCTCCTACGAGCAGTACTTC. Amino acid sequence: CAIPSSYEQYF.

The rearrangement joins TRBV7-8 to TRBJ1-2; D gene ambiguous. V was shortened by 5 bases and J by 4 bases, with 23 bases between the two germline ends. The CDR3 is made up of 17 amino acids. Germline V gene data show CDR1 as SGHVS and CDR2 as FQNEAQ. CDR3 loop: CASSEEAGGASSYGYTF. The CDR3, as DNA: TGTGCCAGCAGCGAGGAGGCGGGAGGAGCCTCTTCCTATGGCTACACCTTC.

The chain joins TRBV5-4 to TRBJ1-2; 9 bases agree with TRBD1. With 4 bases clipped from V and 4 bases from J, the junction kept 8 bases outside the gene matches. Germline CDR1 reads SGHNT; CDR2 reads YYREEE (reference sequence). The CDR3 covers 15 residues. CDR3 sequence (DNA): TGTGCCAGCAGCGCCACAGGGGGCGGGCTCTATGGCTACACCTTC. It translates to CASSATGGGLYGYTF. Looking up the rest from reference TRBV5-4 and TRBJ1-2 gives the full variable domain: ETGVTQSPTHLIKTRGQQVTLRCSSQSGHNTVSWYQQALGQGPQFIFQYYREEENGRGNFPPRFSGLQFPNYSSELNVNALELDDSALYLCASSATGGGLYGYTFGSGTRLTVV.

This CDR3 reads CASSGLADTDTQYF. In DNA form, the CDR3 reads TGTGCCAGCAGCGGGCTAGCCGACACAGATACGCAGTATTTT. J is TRBJ2-3 and V is TRBV2; D may be TRBD2 (5 bases). Germline-derived CDR1 and CDR2 are SNHLY and FYNNEI. This CDR3 has 14 amino acids. Trimming left V 6 bases short and J 2 bases short, with 12 bases between.

This chain connects TRBV6-1 to TRBJ2-3, with a tentative D call TRBD2 (5 bases). CDR1 and CDR2 from the germline V gene are MNHNS and SASEGT. V was pared by 2 bases and J by 0 bases, with 12 bases between. CDR3 length: 16 amino acids. The CDR3 nucleotides read TGTGCCAGCAGTGAACGGGCCCCGGGGAGCACAGATACGCAGTATTTT. Translation gives CASSERAPGSTDTQYF.

The chain joins TRBV6-5 to TRBJ1-3; D uncertain. In germline, CDR1 is MNHEY, CDR2 SVGAGI. This CDR3 comprises 14 residues. V lost 5 bases, J lost 0 bases, and 8 bases lay in between. CDR3 sequence reads: CASSPAGSGNTIYF. The CDR3 DNA is TGTGCCAGCAGTCCCGCAGGCTCTGGAAACACCATATATTTT.